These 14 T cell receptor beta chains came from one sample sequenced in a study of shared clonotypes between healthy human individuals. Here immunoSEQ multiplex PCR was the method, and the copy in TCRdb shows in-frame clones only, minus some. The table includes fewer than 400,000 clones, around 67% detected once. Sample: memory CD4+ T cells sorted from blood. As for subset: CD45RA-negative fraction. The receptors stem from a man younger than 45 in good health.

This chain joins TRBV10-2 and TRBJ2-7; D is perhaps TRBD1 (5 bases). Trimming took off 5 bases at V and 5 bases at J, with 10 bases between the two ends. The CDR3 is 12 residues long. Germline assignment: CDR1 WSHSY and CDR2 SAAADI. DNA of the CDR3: TGCGCCAGCAGTCAGGGTCCCAACGAGCAGTACTTC. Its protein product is CASSQGPNEQYF.

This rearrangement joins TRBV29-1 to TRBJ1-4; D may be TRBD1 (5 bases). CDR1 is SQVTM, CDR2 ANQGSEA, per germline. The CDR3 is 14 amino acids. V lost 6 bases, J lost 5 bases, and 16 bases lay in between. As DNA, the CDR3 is TGCAGCGTGACCCTTACAGGAGGGAATGAAAAACTGTTTTTT. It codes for CSVTLTGGNEKLFF.

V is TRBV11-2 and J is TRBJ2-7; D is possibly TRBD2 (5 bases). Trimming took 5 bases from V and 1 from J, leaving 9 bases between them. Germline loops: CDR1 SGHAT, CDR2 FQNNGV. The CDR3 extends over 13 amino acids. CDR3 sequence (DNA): TGTGCCAGCAGCGTTAGGGAGTCCTACGAGCAGTACTTC. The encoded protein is CASSVRESYEQYF.

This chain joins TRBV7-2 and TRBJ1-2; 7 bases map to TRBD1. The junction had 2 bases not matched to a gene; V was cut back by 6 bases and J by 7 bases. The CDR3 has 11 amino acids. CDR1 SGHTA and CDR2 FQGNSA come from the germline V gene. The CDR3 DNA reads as TGTGCCAGCAGTGACAGGGTTGGCTACACCTTC. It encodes CASSDRVGYTF.

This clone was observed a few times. CDR3 residues: CASSRGEGETQYF. The CDR3 DNA follows: TGTGCCAGCAGCCGCGGGGAGGGGGAGACCCAGTACTTC. This chain uses TRBV7-3 with TRBJ2-5, with TRBD2 matching over 7 bases. The germline gives CDR1 SGHTA, CDR2 FQGTGA. J gave up 5 bases and V 5 bases, and 5 bases lay outside the gene matches. The CDR3 sequence is 13 residues long.

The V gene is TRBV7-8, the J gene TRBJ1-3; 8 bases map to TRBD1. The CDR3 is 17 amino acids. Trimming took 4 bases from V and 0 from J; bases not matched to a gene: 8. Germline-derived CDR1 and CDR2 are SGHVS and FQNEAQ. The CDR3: CASSSRDRLLSGNTIYF. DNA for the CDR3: TGTGCCAGCAGCTCCCGGGACAGGCTCCTCTCTGGAAACACCATATATTTT. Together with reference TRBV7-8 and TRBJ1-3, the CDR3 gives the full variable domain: GAGVSQSPRYKVAKRGQDVALRCDPISGHVSLFWYQQALGQGPEFLTYFQNEAQLDKSGLPSDRFFAERPEGSVSTLKIQRTQQEDSAVYLCASSSRDRLLSGNTIYFGEGSWLTVV.

DNA for the CDR3: TGTGCCAGCAGCTTAAGGGTAGGGTCGGCCACCGGGGAGCTGTTTTTT. Its translation is CASSLRVGSATGELFF. The chain recombines TRBV5-6 with TRBJ2-2; D gene uncertain. The CDR3 sequence is 16 residues long. The germline V and J ends were trimmed by 2 bases and 4 bases, with 15 bases remaining between them. CDR1 and CDR2 from the germline V gene are SGHDT and YYEEEE.

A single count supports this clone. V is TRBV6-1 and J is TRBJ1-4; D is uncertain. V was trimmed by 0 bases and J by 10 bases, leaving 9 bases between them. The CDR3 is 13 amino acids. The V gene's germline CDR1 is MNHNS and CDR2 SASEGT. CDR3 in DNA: TGTGCCAGCAGTGAAGCGCCCCATCCAAAACTGTTTTTT. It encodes CASSEAPHPKLFF.

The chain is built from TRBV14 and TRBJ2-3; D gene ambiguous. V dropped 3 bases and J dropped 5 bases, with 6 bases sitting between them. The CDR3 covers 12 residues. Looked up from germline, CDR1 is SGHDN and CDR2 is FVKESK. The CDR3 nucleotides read TGTGCCAGCAGCCACCTGGGAGATACGCAGTATTTT. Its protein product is CASSHLGDTQYF.

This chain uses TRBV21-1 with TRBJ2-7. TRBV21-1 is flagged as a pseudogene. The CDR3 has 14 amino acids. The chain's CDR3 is CASSTSRTPYEQYF. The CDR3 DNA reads TGTGCCAGCAGCACCAGCCGAACCCCCTACGAGCAGTACTTC.

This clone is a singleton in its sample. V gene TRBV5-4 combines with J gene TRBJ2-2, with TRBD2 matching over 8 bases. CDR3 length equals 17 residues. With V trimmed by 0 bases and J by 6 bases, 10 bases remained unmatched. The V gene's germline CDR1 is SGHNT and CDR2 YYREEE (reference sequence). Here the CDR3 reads CASSLGGIAGTAGELFF. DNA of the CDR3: TGTGCCAGCAGCTTGGGGGGAATAGCGGGAACCGCCGGGGAGCTGTTTTTT.

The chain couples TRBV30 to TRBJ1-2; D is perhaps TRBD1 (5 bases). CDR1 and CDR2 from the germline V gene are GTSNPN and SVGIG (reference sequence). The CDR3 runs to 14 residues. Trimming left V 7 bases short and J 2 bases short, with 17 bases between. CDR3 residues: CALGSGTYNYGYTF. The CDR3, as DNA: TGTGCCTTGGGATCCGGGACGTACAACTATGGCTACACCTTC.

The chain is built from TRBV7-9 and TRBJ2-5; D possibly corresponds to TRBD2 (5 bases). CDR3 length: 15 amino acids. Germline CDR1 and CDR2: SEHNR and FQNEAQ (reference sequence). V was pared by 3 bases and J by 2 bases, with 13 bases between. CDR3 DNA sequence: TGTGCCAGCAGCTTCGTAATAGCGAGACAAGAGACCCAGTACTTC. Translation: CASSFVIARQETQYF.

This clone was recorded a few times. The CDR3 region has the DNA TGTGCCAGTAGTATTGCGGGACTAGCGGATTCCTACGAGCAGTACTTC. Its translation is CASSIAGLADSYEQYF. The chain couples TRBV19 to TRBJ2-7; 11 bases line up with TRBD2. V lost 3 bases, J lost 1 base, and 5 bases stayed unmatched. Looked up from germline, CDR1 is LNHDA and CDR2 is SQIVND (reference sequence). This CDR3 contains 16 residues.